Given below is one TCR beta chain in context. The sample comes from a study of T cell changes during pregnancy in multiple sclerosis. Unmatched junction bases numbered 12, after V lost 6 bases and J lost 3 bases. The germline V gene has CDR1 SEHNR and CDR2 FQNEAQ (reference sequence). CDR3 length: 16 amino acids. TCRdb keeps only in-frame clones here, not all; method: immunoSEQ multiplex PCR. The sample lists around 49,000 clones, around 93% occurring once. The sequence was obtained from a female donor with multiple sclerosis, enrolled in a pregnancy study. J is TRBJ2-7 and V is TRBV7-9; 9 bases line up with TRBD1. This specimen was CD8+ T cells from peripheral blood mononuclear cells, taken in the first trimester of pregnancy. CDR3 in DNA: TGTGCCAGCAGTCGACTTCTCTGGGACAGGGTCTACGAGCAGTACTTC. Translated, it gives CASSRLLWDRVYEQYF.